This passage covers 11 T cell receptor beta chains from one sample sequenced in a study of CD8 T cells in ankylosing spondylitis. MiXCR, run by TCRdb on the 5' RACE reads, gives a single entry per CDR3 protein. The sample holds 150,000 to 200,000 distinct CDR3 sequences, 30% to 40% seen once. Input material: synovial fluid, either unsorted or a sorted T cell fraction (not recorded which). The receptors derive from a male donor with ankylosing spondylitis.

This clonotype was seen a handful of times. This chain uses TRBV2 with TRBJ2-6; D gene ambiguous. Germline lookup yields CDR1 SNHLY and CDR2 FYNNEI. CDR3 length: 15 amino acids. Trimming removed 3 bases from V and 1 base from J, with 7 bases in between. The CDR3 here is CASSDKLSGANVLTF. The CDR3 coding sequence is TGTGCCAGCAGTGACAAGCTTTCTGGGGCCAACGTCCTGACTTTC.

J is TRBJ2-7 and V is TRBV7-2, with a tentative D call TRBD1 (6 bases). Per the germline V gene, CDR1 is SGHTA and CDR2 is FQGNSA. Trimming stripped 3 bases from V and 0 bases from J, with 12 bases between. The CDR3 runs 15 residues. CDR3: CASSLGQGSSYEQYF. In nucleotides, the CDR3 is TGTGCCAGCAGCTTGGGCCAGGGGAGCTCCTACGAGCAGTACTTC. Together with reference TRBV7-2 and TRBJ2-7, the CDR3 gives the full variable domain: GAGVSQSPSNKVTEKGKDVELRCDPISGHTALYWYRQSLGQGLEFLIYFQGNSAPDKSGLPSDRFSAERTGGSVSTLTIQRTQQEDSAVYLCASSLGQGSSYEQYFGPGTRLTVT.

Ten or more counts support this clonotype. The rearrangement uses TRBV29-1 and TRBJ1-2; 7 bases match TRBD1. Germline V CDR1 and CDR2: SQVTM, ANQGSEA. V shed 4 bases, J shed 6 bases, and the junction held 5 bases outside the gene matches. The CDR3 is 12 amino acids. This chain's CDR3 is CSVGGQADGYTF. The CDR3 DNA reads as TGCAGCGTTGGCGGACAGGCCGATGGCTACACCTTC.

In DNA, the CDR3 is TGCGCCAGCAGCTTGGCGAACAGGGGGGGAACCTACGAGCAGTACTTC. Its translation is CASSLANRGGTYEQYF. The V and J genes are TRBV5-1 and TRBJ2-7, with D possibly matching TRBD1 (8 bases). The CDR3 has 16 amino acids. With 0 bases removed from V and 2 bases from J, the gap between germline ends came to 15 bases. Germline CDR1 and CDR2: SGHRS and YFSETQ.

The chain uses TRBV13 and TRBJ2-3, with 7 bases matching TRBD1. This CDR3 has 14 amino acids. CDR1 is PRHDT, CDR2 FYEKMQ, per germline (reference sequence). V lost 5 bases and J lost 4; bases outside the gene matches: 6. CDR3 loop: CASSNRQGPDTQYF. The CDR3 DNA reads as TGTGCCAGCAGCAACCGACAGGGCCCAGATACGCAGTATTTT.

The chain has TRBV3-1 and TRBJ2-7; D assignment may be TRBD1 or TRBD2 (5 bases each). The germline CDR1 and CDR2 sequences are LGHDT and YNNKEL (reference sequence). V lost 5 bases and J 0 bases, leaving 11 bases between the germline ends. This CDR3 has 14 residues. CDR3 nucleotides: TGTGCCAGCAGCGTGGGACGTCTCTCCTACGAGCAGTACTTC. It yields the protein CASSVGRLSYEQYF.

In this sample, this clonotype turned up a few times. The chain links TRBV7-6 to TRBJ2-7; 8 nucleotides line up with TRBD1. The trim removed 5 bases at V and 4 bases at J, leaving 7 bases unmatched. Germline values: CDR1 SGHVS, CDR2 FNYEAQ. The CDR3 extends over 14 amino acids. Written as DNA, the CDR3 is TGTGCCAGCAGCGACAGACAGGGGACATACGAGCAGTACTTC. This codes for CASSDRQGTYEQYF.

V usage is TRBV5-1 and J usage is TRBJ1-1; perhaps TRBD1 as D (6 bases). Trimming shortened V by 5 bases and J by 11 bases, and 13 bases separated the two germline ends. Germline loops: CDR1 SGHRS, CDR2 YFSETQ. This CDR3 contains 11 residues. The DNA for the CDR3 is TGCGCCAGCAGGTTACAGGGCGAGGCTTTCTTT. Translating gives CASRLQGEAFF.

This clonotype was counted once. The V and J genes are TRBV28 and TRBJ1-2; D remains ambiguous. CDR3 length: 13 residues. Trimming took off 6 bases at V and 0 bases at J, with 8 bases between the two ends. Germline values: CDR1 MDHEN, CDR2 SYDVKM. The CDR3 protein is CASRIDPNYGYTF. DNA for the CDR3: TGTGCCAGCAGAATTGACCCTAACTATGGCTACACCTTC.

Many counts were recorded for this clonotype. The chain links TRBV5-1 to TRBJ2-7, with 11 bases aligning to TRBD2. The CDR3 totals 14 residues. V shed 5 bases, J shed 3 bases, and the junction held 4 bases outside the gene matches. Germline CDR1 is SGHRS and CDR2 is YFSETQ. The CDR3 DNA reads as TGCGCCAGCAGATATGGACTAGCGGGCTACGAGCAGTACTTC. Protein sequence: CASRYGLAGYEQYF.

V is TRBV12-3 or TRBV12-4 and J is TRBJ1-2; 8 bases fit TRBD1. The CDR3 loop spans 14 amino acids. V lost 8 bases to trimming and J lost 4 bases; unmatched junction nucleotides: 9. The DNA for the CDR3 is TGTGCCAGCCAAGGACAGGGATCGGGCTATGGCTACACCTTC. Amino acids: CASQGQGSGYGYTF.